The 29 T cell receptor beta chains below were found in one sample sequenced in a study of tumor-infiltrating lymphocytes in glioblastoma multiforme. TCRB libraries came from RNA via three nested multiplex PCR rounds. TCRdb called the multiplex PCR reads again in MiXCR, with one record for every CDR3 protein. This table holds about 12,000 distinct CDR3 sequences, 64% found once. Sequencing was performed on brain tumor tissue. These receptors were taken from a male donor with glioblastoma.

In the case of this clonotype: It may be a read error: a sequence one base away is much more abundant. The chain uses TRBV5-1 and TRBJ2-3; 10 bases match TRBD2. From germline, CDR1 is SGHRS and CDR2 YFSETQ. The CDR3 covers 17 residues. CDR3 coding DNA: TGCGCCGGCAGCTTGGCCATAGCGGGAGGAGGGACAGATACGCAGTATTTT. Translating it yields CAGSLAIAGGGTDTQYF.

This clonotype is medium-sized in the sample. The chain combines TRBV20-1 with TRBJ2-5; possibly TRBD1 or TRBD2 for D (6 bases each). Germline V CDR1 and CDR2: DFQATT, SNEGSKA (reference sequence). The CDR3 extends over 14 amino acids. Trimming left V 3 bases short and J 4 bases short, with 15 bases between. CDR3 region: CSARIQGRGETQYF. The CDR3, as DNA: TGCAGTGCTAGGATTCAGGGGCGGGGAGAGACCCAGTACTTC.

This clonotype appeared a few times. The CDR3 sequence is CASSLGRAGVTSGELFF. CDR3 DNA: TGTGCCAGCAGCTTAGGGAGAGCGGGAGTCACTTCCGGGGAGCTGTTTTTT. The genes are TRBV11-2 and TRBJ2-2; TRBD2 matches 8 bases. This CDR3 comprises 17 residues. In germline, CDR1 is SGHAT, CDR2 FQNNGV. V gave up 1 base and J gave up 6 bases; unmatched junction bases: 10.

The V gene is TRBV29-1, the J gene TRBJ1-2; the match to TRBD1 covers 7 bases. The germline CDR1 and CDR2 sequences are SQVTM and ANQGSEA. The CDR3 covers 13 residues. Unmatched junction bases numbered 7, after V lost 5 bases and J lost 4 bases. The CDR3 DNA reads as TGCAGCGTTCCACAGGGGATTGGCTATGGCTACACCTTC. Translated, it gives CSVPQGIGYGYTF. Full variable domain (outside the CDR3, taken from reference TRBV29-1 and TRBJ1-2): SAVISQKPSRDICQRGTSLTIQCQVDSQVTMMFWYRQQPGQSLTLIATANQGSEATYESGFVIDKFPISRPNLTFSTLTVSNMSPEDSSIYLCSVPQGIGYGYTFGSGTRLTVV.

The count of this clonotype is one. The chain is built from TRBV29-1 and TRBJ2-3; D might be TRBD2 (6 bases). CDR3 length: 12 residues. Germline CDR1 reads SQVTM; CDR2 reads ANQGSEA. The CDR3 region is CRVEGGTDTQYF. In DNA, the CDR3 is TGCAGGGTCGAAGGAGGGACAGATACGCAGTATTTT.

This clonotype was seen once. Germline and junction disagree at one end, which may indicate a read error. The chain links TRBV12-3 or TRBV12-4 to TRBJ2-7; 9 bases match TRBD1. This CDR3 comprises 16 residues. The chain's CDR3 is CASSLTATGGSVRTVF. The CDR3 nucleotides read TGTGCTAGCAGTTTAACCGCCACAGGGGGCTCCGTTAGAACCGTCTTC.

This clonotype was counted a few times. At one of its ends the junction is not consistent with the germline gene, which may arise from a read error. V and J are TRBV5-4 and TRBJ2-3, with D perhaps matching TRBD1 (5 bases). The CDR3 loop spans 18 amino acids. The germline V gene encodes CDR1 SGHNT and CDR2 YYREEE (reference sequence). This CDR3 reads CASSLPTGRRGSADTQYF. CDR3 bases: TGTGCCAGCAGCTTACCCACAGGCCGTCGAGGAAGCGCAGACACGCAGTATTTT.

This clonotype has at least ten counts. The rearrangement uses TRBV9 and TRBJ2-1; no reliable D call. V was cut by 4 bases and J by 3 bases, with 11 bases left in between. The CDR3 spans 14 residues. Germline V gene lookup returns CDR1 SGDLS and CDR2 YYNGEE. Here the CDR3 reads CASSPYQSYNEQFF. The CDR3 DNA reads as TGTGCCAGCAGCCCCTACCAGAGCTACAATGAGCAGTTCTTC.

This clonotype was seen a handful of times. The junction departs from germline at one end; a sequencing error may be responsible. The chain is built from TRBV6-2 or TRBV6-3 and TRBJ2-3; 9 nucleotides match TRBD2. CDR3 length equals 15 residues. Germline CDR1 reads MNHEY; CDR2 reads SVGEGT. In nucleotides, the CDR3 is TGTGTCAGCAGACCCCCTAGCGGGACTGCAGATACGCAGTATTTT. The encoded protein is CVSRPPSGTADTQYF.

In its sample, this clonotype was seen many times. V gene TRBV20-1 combines with J gene TRBJ2-7; 9 nucleotides align to TRBD2. Germline values: CDR1 DFQATT, CDR2 SNEGSKA (reference sequence). CDR3 length: 12 residues. The V segment lost 5 bases and the J segment 3 bases; nucleotides outside the gene matches: 2. The CDR3 DNA reads TGCAGTGCTGATAGCGGGGGCTACGAGCAGTACTTC. This codes for CSADSGGYEQYF.

This clonotype showed up just once. One end of the junction does not line up with germline, which may come from a read error. V is TRBV2 and J is TRBJ1-5; D is unclear. The CDR3 is 14 amino acids. Germline lookup yields CDR1 SNHLY and CDR2 FYNNEI. The CDR3 sequence is CASSVSLFNRPQHF. Here the CDR3 DNA reads TGTGCCAGCAGTGTCAGCCTTTTCAATCGGCCCCAGCATTTT.

The count of this clonotype is one. One end of the junction does not line up with germline, which may come from a read error. This chain connects TRBV6-2 or TRBV6-3 to TRBJ2-3, with D possibly being TRBD1 (6 bases). Germline values: CDR1 MNHEY, CDR2 SVGEGT. This CDR3 region has 15 residues. This CDR3 reads CVSSWDTVSTDTQYF. Here the CDR3 DNA reads TGTGTCAGCAGTTGGGACACTGTGAGCACAGATACGCAGTATTTT.

This clonotype has only a few counts. The chain is built from TRBV20-1 and TRBJ2-7; D could derive from TRBD1 or TRBD2 (5 bases each). The CDR3 has 13 amino acids. V gave up 5 bases and J gave up 0 bases, with 11 bases separating them. Germline CDR1 and CDR2: DFQATT and SNEGSKA (reference sequence). CDR3 in amino acids: CSASGTVSYEQYF. CDR3 in DNA: TGCAGTGCTTCCGGGACCGTCTCCTACGAGCAGTACTTC.

This clonotype was seen a few times. A much bigger clone sits one base away, suggesting this may be a read error. This rearrangement joins TRBV7-9 to TRBJ2-5; TRBD2 matches at 10 bases. CDR1 is SEHNR, CDR2 FQNEAQ, per germline (reference sequence). The junction had 13 bases not matched to a gene; V was cut back by 5 bases and J by 1 base. The CDR3 runs 18 residues. The CDR3, as DNA: TGTGCCAGCAGCCCAGCCACCTCTAGCGGGAGATCCCAAGAGACCCAGTACTTC. This gives the protein CASSPATSSGRSQETQYF.

With respect to this clonotype: One end of the junction does not line up with germline, which may come from a read error. V gene TRBV20-1 combines with J gene TRBJ2-5; 8 bases are a match to TRBD2. CDR3 length equals 15 residues. Germline V gene sequence: CDR1 DFQATT, CDR2 SNEGSKA (reference sequence). The CDR3 DNA follows: TGCAGTGCTAGCACCCCTAGCGGGTACCATGAGACCCAGCGCTTC. Its protein product is CSASTPSGYHETQRF.

The chain carries TRBV12-3 or TRBV12-4 and TRBJ2-7, with D unresolved. The CDR3 sequence is 12 residues long. Trimming left V 5 bases short and J 6 bases short, with 11 bases between. Here the CDR3 reads CASSEAATEQYF. The CDR3 DNA reads TGTGCCAGCAGTGAAGCAGCCACCGAGCAGTACTTC.

This clonotype was seen more than once but under ten times. Compared with germline, one end of the junction differs, possibly owing to a read error. The gene calls are TRBV20-1 and TRBJ2-1; D possibly corresponds to TRBD2 (5 bases). The CDR3 has 14 amino acids. CDR1 is DFQATT, CDR2 SNEGSKA, per germline (reference sequence). The CDR3 loop reads CSVRDEAGLYEQFF. The CDR3 DNA reads TGCAGTGTTAGAGACGAGGCAGGACTGTATGAGCAGTTCTTC.

Worth noting for this clonotype: In this CDR3 the conserved last residue, phenylalanine or tryptophan, is missing, so a read error is likely. The V and J genes are TRBV10-3 and TRBJ2-3; D unresolved. CDR3 length: 11 amino acids. Trimming took 5 bases from V and 5 from J, leaving 5 bases between them. Germline V gene sequence: CDR1 ENHRY, CDR2 SYGVKD. In DNA form, the CDR3 reads TGTGCCATCAGTAGCCGAGATACGCAGTATTCT. Translated, it gives CAISSRDTQYS.

This clonotype was detected only a few times. A single base separates this from a much larger clone, so it may be a read error. This chain connects TRBV29-1 to TRBJ1-2; D is unresolved. The CDR3 is 10 residues long. Germline V gene data show CDR1 as SQVTM and CDR2 as ANQGSEA. The CDR3 spells CSVDSYDYTF. The CDR3 bases are TGCAGCGTTGACAGCTATGACTACACCTTC.

Worth noting for this clonotype: A junction end diverges from the germline sequence, so it may reflect a read error. This rearrangement joins TRBV5-4 to TRBJ2-1; 7 bases are shared with TRBD1. Germline-derived CDR1 and CDR2 are SGHNT and YYREEE (reference sequence). There are 15 residues in the CDR3. The CDR3 coding sequence is TGTGCCAGCAGCTTGGCAGGACAGGCCTACTATGAGCAGTTCTTT. It specifies CASSLAGQAYYEQFF. Drawing the rest from reference TRBV5-4 and TRBJ2-1, the complete variable domain is ETGVTQSPTHLIKTRGQQVTLRCSSQSGHNTVSWYQQALGQGPQFIFQYYREEENGRGNFPPRFSGLQFPNYSSELNVNALELDDSALYLCASSLAGQAYYEQFFGPGTRLTVL.

The chain combines TRBV14 with TRBJ2-7; a possible D gene is TRBD2 (6 bases). Trimming took 0 bases from V and 3 from J, leaving 9 bases between them. There are 14 residues in the CDR3. CDR1 is SGHDN and CDR2 is FVKESK in the germline V gene. The CDR3 is CASSQDAGFYEQYF. CDR3 coding DNA: TGTGCCAGCAGCCAAGATGCGGGATTCTACGAGCAGTACTTC.

The chain has TRBV5-1 and TRBJ2-1; 10 nucleotides match TRBD1. Germline V gene sequence: CDR1 SGHRS, CDR2 YFSETQ. The V segment lost 10 bases and the J segment 7 bases; nucleotides outside the gene matches: 14. The CDR3 runs to 15 residues. The CDR3 DNA sequence: TGCGCCTGCACTCCCGGGACAGGGGTCTATAATGAGCAGTTCTTC. Its translation is CACTPGTGVYNEQFF. Looking up the rest from reference TRBV5-1 and TRBJ2-1 gives the full variable domain: KAGVTQTPRYLIKTRGQQVTLSCSPISGHRSVSWYQQTPGQGLQFLFEYFSETQRNKGNFPGRFSGRQFSNSRSEMNVSTLELGDSALYLCACTPGTGVYNEQFFGPGTRLTVL.

This clonotype was recorded only once. It may be a read error: a sequence one base away is much more abundant. The chain links TRBV4-2 to TRBJ2-3; D unresolved. This CDR3 region has 12 residues. Per germline, CDR1 LGHNA and CDR2 YNFKEQ. This CDR3 is CASSLPTDTQNF. The CDR3, as DNA: TGTGCCAGCAGCCTTCCCACAGATACGCAGAATTTT.

The chain links TRBV5-4 to TRBJ2-3; 7 bases fit TRBD1. The CDR3 runs 15 residues. Germline CDR1 SGHNT, CDR2 YYREEE (reference sequence). The junction had 6 bases not matched to a gene; V was cut back by 4 bases and J by 1 base. CDR3 in amino acids: CASSQTGSGTDTQYF. The CDR3 DNA sequence: TGTGCCAGCAGCCAGACAGGGTCCGGCACAGATACGCAGTATTTT. Complete variable domain (other parts from reference TRBV5-4 and TRBJ2-3): ETGVTQSPTHLIKTRGQQVTLRCSSQSGHNTVSWYQQALGQGPQFIFQYYREEENGRGNFPPRFSGLQFPNYSSELNVNALELDDSALYLCASSQTGSGTDTQYFGPGTRLTVL.

As regards this clonotype: A much larger clonotype is one base distant, so this may be a read error. This sequence joins TRBV2 and TRBJ1-5; D is uncertain. CDR3 length: 13 residues. The V gene's germline CDR1 is SNHLY and CDR2 FYNNEI. V was shortened by 6 bases and J by 1 base, with 7 bases between the two germline ends. CDR3 in amino acids: CASSGYSNQPQHF. CDR3 in DNA: TGTGCCAGCAGCGGGTACAGCAATCAGCCCCAGCATTTT.

This clonotype came up once. CDR3: CASSDSDNTEAFF. The CDR3 nucleotides are TGTGCCAGCAGTGACTCGGACAACACTGAAGCTTTCTTT. The rearrangement uses TRBV6-4 and TRBJ1-1; no definite D call. V lost 0 bases, J lost 2 bases, and 4 bases lay in between. In germline, CDR1 is MRHNA, CDR2 SNTAGT. This CDR3 region has 13 residues.

V gene TRBV11-2 combines with J gene TRBJ2-5, with D uncertain. The CDR3 extends over 11 amino acids. Per germline, CDR1 SGHAT and CDR2 FQNNGV. Trimming left V 8 bases short and J 0 bases short, with 4 bases between. CDR3 sequence (DNA): TGTGCCAGCGGCCACCAAGAGACCCAGTACTTC. Amino acids: CASGHQETQYF.

The chain uses TRBV28 and TRBJ2-7; D might be TRBD1 or TRBD2, each matching 6 bases. The CDR3 has 15 amino acids. The V end lost 4 bases, the J end lost 4 bases, and 17 bases lay between the germline ends. Germline V gives CDR1 MDHEN, CDR2 SYDVKM. This CDR3 is CASSSGGGESYEQYF. The CDR3 nucleotides read TGTGCCAGCAGTTCCGGGGGCGGGGAGTCGTACGAGCAGTACTTC.

Concerning this clonotype itself: The junction departs from germline at one end; a sequencing error may be responsible. V usage is TRBV28 and J usage is TRBJ2-1; 9 bases align to TRBD1. The CDR3 is 16 residues long. Germline V gene lookup returns CDR1 MDHEN and CDR2 SYDVKM. In DNA form, the CDR3 reads TGCGCCAGCAGTTCACTGACAGGGGGGTCCTACAATGAGCAGCTCTTC. Protein product: CASSSLTGGSYNEQLF.